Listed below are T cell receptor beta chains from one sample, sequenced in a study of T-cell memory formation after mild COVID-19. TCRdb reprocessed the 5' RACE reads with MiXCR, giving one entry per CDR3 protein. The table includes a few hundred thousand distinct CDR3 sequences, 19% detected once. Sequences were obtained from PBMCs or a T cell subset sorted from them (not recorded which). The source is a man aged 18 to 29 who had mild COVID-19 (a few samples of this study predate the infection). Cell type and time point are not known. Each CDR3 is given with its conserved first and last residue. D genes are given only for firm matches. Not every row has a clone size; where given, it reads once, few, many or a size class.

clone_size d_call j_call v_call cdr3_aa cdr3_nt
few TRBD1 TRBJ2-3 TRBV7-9 CASTRTGTGTDTQYF TGTGCCAGCACCCGTACCGGGACAGGCACAGATACGCAGTATTTT
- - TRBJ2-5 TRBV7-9 CASSIQLQETQYF TGTGCCAGCAGCATCCAACTTCAAGAGACCCAGTACTTC
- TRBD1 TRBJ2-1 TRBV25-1 CASSKQGFWEQFF TGTGCCAGCAGTAAACAGGGGTTTTGGGAGCAGTTCTTC
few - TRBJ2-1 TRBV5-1 CASSAGRDGMMEQFF TGCGCCAGCAGCGCGGGCCGGGACGGCATGATGGAGCAGTTCTTC
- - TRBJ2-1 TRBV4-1 CASSLRLTLDNEQFF TGCGCCAGCAGCCTCCGACTAACTCTAGACAATGAGCAGTTCTTC
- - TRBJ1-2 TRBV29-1 CSAAVGDYGYTF TGCAGCGCTGCCGTAGGGGACTATGGCTACACCTTC
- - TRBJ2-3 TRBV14 CASSQIGRTQGDTQYF TGTGCCAGCAGCCAGATCGGACGAACCCAGGGAGATACGCAGTATTTT
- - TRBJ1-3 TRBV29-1 CSVQALGDSGNTIYF TGCAGCGTCCAGGCGCTAGGTGACTCTGGAAACACCATATATTTT
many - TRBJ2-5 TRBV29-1 CSVGQETQYF TGCAGCGTTGGCCAAGAGACCCAGTACTTC
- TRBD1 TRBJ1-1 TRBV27 CASSLGTVTEAFF TGTGCCAGCAGTTTAGGGACAGTTACTGAAGCTTTCTTT
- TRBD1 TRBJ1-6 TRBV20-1 CSAREGTGVWSYNSPLHF TGCAGTGCTAGAGAAGGGACAGGGGTTTGGTCCTATAATTCACCCCTCCACTTT
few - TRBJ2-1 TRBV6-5 CASSYGDHGGLYNEQFF TGTGCCAGCAGTTACGGGGACCACGGAGGTCTCTACAATGAGCAGTTCTTC
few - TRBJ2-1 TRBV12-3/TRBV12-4 CASTPRGGEGGEQFF TGTGCCAGCACCCCAAGGGGGGGCGAGGGAGGGGAGCAGTTCTTC
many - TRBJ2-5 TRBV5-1 CASSLAHGEQGETQYF TGCGCCAGCAGCTTGGCCCATGGCGAACAGGGAGAGACCCAGTACTTC
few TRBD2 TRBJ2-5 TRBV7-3 CASGRSGGAAETQYF TGTGCCAGCGGGCGAAGCGGGGGGGCCGCGGAGACCCAGTACTTC
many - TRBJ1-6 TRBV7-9 CASSRPMGTSYNSPLHF TGTGCCAGCAGCCGTCCGATGGGGACCTCCTATAATTCACCCCTCCACTTT
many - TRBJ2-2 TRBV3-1 CASSQGEAGELFF TGTGCCAGCAGCCAAGGGGAGGCCGGGGAGCTGTTTTTT
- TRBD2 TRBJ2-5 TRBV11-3 CASGVAGVETQYF TGTGCCAGCGGGGTAGCGGGGGTGGAGACCCAGTACTTC
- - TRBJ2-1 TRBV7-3 CASSPQGGYNEQFF TGTGCCAGCAGCCCACAGGGGGGGTACAATGAGCAGTTCTTC
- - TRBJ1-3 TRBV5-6 CATQGSVTDTIYF TGTGCCACCCAGGGTAGCGTTACGGACACCATATATTTT
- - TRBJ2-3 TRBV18 CASSLTRADTDTQYF TGTGCCAGCTCACTTACCCGCGCAGACACAGATACGCAGTATTTT
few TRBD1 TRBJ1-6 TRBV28 CATRQGNSPLHF TGTGCCACGCGACAGGGGAATTCACCCCTCCACTTT
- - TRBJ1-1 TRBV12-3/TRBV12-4 CASSLLPPGRASTMNTEAFF TGTGCCAGCAGTTTACTGCCGCCCGGCAGGGCGAGTACGATGAACACTGAAGCTTTCTTT
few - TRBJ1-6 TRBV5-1 CASSLGATYNSPLHF TGCGCCAGCAGCTTGGGGGCCACCTATAATTCACCCCTCCACTTT
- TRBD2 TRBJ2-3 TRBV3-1 CASSPRTSGGTSTDTQYF TGTGCCAGCAGCCCTAGGACTAGCGGGGGTACTAGCACAGATACGCAGTATTTT
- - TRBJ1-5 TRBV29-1 CSVAREANQPQHF TGCAGCGTTGCCCGAGAAGCTAATCAGCCCCAGCATTTT
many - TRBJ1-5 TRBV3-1 CASSQSNQPQHF TGTGCCAGCAGCCAAAGCAATCAGCCCCAGCATTTT
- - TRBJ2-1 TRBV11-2 CASSSWGQGYNEQFF TGTGCCAGCAGCTCCTGGGGACAAGGATACAATGAGCAGTTCTTC
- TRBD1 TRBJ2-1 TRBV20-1 CSAAGGPRNGNEQFF TGCAGTGCGGCAGGGGGCCCGAGAAATGGCAATGAGCAGTTCTTC
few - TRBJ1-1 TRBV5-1 CASSLVHANTEAFF TGCGCCAGCAGCTTGGTTCATGCGAACACTGAAGCTTTCTTT
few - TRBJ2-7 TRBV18 CASSPDEGEQYF TGTGCCAGCTCACCGGATGAGGGGGAGCAGTACTTC
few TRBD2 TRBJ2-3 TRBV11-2 CASSLDGLAGALGDTQYF TGTGCCAGCAGCTTAGATGGTCTAGCGGGGGCCTTGGGGGATACGCAGTATTTT
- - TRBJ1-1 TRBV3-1 CASSQEGPGAASKF TGTGCCAGCAGCCAAGAAGGGCCGGGAGCCGCAAGCAAATTT
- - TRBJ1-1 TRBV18 CASSPPARTTEAFF TGTGCCAGCTCACCACCGGCAAGGACGACTGAAGCTTTCTTT
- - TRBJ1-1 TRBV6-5 CASSYRPAGNTEAFF TGTGCCAGCAGTTACCGCCCGGCAGGGAACACTGAAGCTTTCTTT
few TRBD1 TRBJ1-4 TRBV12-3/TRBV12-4 CASSGRQGTNEKLFF TGTGCCAGCAGTGGCCGACAGGGGACTAATGAAAAACTGTTTTTT
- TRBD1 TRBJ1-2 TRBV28 CASISPGQGVRNGYTF TGTGCCAGCATCTCGCCGGGACAGGGGGTTAGGAATGGCTACACCTTC
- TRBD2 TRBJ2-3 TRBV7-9 CASSSPSGGVTDTQYF TGTGCCAGCAGCTCCCCTAGCGGGGGAGTCACAGATACGCAGTATTTT
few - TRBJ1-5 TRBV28 CASSLYQQPQHF TGTGCCAGCAGTCTCTACCAGCAGCCCCAGCATTTT
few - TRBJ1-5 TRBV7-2 CASSLDSQPQHF TGTGCCAGCAGCTTAGACAGTCAGCCCCAGCATTTT
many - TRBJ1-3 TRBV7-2 CASSFQFGAGNTIYF TGTGCCAGCAGCTTCCAGTTTGGGGCTGGAAACACCATATATTTT
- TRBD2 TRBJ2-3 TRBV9 CASSVVSGGSTDTQYF TGTGCCAGCAGCGTAGTGTCGGGGGGGAGCACAGATACGCAGTATTTT
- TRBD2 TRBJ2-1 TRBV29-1 CSAVPRGSGGPYSYNEQFF TGCAGCGCCGTACCTCGTGGCAGCGGGGGCCCTTACTCCTACAATGAGCAGTTCTTC